Presented here are 15 T cell receptor beta chains from one specimen sequenced in a study of blood T cell repertoires in COVID-19. Profiled with immunoSEQ multiplex PCR; TCRdb holds only in-frame clones, not every one. The sample gives under 200,000 clones, about 86% of which show up once; roughly 7.8% is in the top ten. The sequenced sample consisted of peripheral blood. These receptors were collected from a man aged 55-75 years with acute or convalescent COVID-19.

In nucleotides, the CDR3 is TGCGCCAGCAGCTTGGAGTTCACAGCCGAAAAACTGTTTTTT. It encodes CASSLEFTAEKLFF. The chain is built from TRBV5-1 and TRBJ1-4, with D hard to call. This CDR3 contains 14 residues. The V end lost 0 bases, the J end lost 8 bases, and 11 bases lay between the germline ends. Germline CDR1 SGHRS, CDR2 YFSETQ.

This chain uses TRBV5-1 with TRBJ2-1, with 8 bases aligning to TRBD2. Germline values: CDR1 SGHRS, CDR2 YFSETQ. Germline trimming cut 2 bases from V and 7 bases from J; bases unmatched to any gene: 8. The CDR3 is 15 amino acids. As DNA, the CDR3 is TGCGCCAGCAGCTTTTACCTAGCGGGCCGAAATGAGCAGTTCTTC. Translated: CASSFYLAGRNEQFF.

The chain couples TRBV20-1 to TRBJ2-1; D gene uncertain. This CDR3 has 13 amino acids. Trimming pared 3 bases from V and 6 bases from J, leaving 12 bases between. Germline CDR1 DFQATT, CDR2 SNEGSKA (reference sequence). Here the CDR3 DNA reads TGCAGTGCTAGTCACCGGGTTGCCAATGAGCAGTTCTTC. It translates to CSASHRVANEQFF.

The chain is built from TRBV5-1 and TRBJ1-2; a possible D gene is TRBD1 (6 bases). Germline CDR1 SGHRS, CDR2 YFSETQ. CDR3 size: 14 residues. V was trimmed by 4 bases and J by 7 bases, leaving 17 bases between them. As DNA, the CDR3 is TGCGCCAGCAGCCTCAACAGGGAATCGGGTGGCTACACCTTC. As protein: CASSLNRESGGYTF.

This clone showed up just once. The chain recombines TRBV28 with TRBJ1-2, with 8 positions matching TRBD1. J gave up 4 bases and V 5 bases, and 9 bases lay outside the gene matches. This CDR3 comprises 15 residues. Germline V gene lookup returns CDR1 MDHEN and CDR2 SYDVKM. CDR3 DNA: TGTGCCAGCAGTCCATTTCGGACAGGGATCTATGGCTACACCTTC. This gives the protein CASSPFRTGIYGYTF.

This clone was seen only once. The gene calls are TRBV6-4 and TRBJ2-7, with 8 bases matching TRBD2. V was pared by 4 bases and J by 3 bases, with 5 bases of the junction left unmatched. CDR1 is MRHNA, CDR2 SNTAGT, per germline. CDR3 length: 14 residues. CDR3 residues: CASSVSAGDYEQYF. CDR3 DNA sequence: TGTGCCAGCAGTGTATCAGCGGGAGACTACGAGCAGTACTTC.

The rearrangement links TRBV28 to TRBJ2-7, with 10 nucleotides matching TRBD1. Trimming cost V 10 bases and J 5 bases; bases outside gene matches: 8. This CDR3 spans 13 amino acids. The germline CDR1 and CDR2 sequences are MDHEN and SYDVKM. The CDR3 region is CAILTGTGDEQYF. CDR3 coding DNA: TGTGCCATCCTCACCGGGACAGGGGACGAGCAGTACTTC.

The CDR3 bases are TGTGCCAGCAGCGTAGAAGGGACTAGCACAGATACGCAGTATTTT. This codes for CASSVEGTSTDTQYF. This sequence joins TRBV9 and TRBJ2-3, with D tentatively TRBD2 (6 bases). V was pared by 0 bases and J by 0 bases, with 8 bases between. Germline lookup yields CDR1 SGDLS and CDR2 YYNGEE. CDR3 size: 15 residues.

The chain employs TRBV5-1 and TRBJ2-1; 7 nucleotides agree with TRBD2. This CDR3 comprises 15 residues. V shed 7 bases and J 0 bases; nucleotides not matched to a gene: 7. Per germline, CDR1 SGHRS and CDR2 YFSETQ. The chain's CDR3 is CASGRAPGSYNEQFF. The CDR3 DNA sequence: TGCGCCAGCGGGAGGGCACCCGGCTCCTACAATGAGCAGTTCTTC.

The chain employs TRBV19 and TRBJ2-3, with a possible D match to TRBD2 (5 bases). The V end lost 2 bases, the J end lost 1 base, and 7 bases lay between the germline ends. Germline-derived CDR1 and CDR2 are LNHDA and SQIVND (reference sequence). The length of the CDR3 is 14 residues. CDR3 protein: CASSISGGTDTQYF. The CDR3 DNA is TGTGCCAGTAGTATATCCGGGGGCACAGATACGCAGTATTTT.

The rearrangement joins TRBV7-9 to TRBJ2-7; no firm D call. The germline gives CDR1 SEHNR, CDR2 FQNEAQ (reference sequence). The CDR3 contains 12 residues. Trimming left V 1 base short and J 7 bases short, with 8 bases between. CDR3 region: CASSLETSEQYF. The DNA for the CDR3 is TGTGCCAGCAGCTTAGAAACGAGTGAGCAGTACTTC.

This clone was detected a few times. This chain uses TRBV4-1 with TRBJ1-4, with no clear D. V lost 4 bases and J 0 bases, leaving 9 bases between the germline ends. Germline V lookup: CDR1 MGHRA, CDR2 YSYEKL. The CDR3 sequence is 15 residues long. CDR3 residues: CASSPPYSTNEKLFF. The CDR3 DNA sequence: TGCGCCAGCAGCCCCCCGTACTCAACTAATGAAAAACTGTTTTTT.

The V and J genes are TRBV28 and TRBJ1-2; TRBD1 might be the D (6 bases). The length of the CDR3 is 13 residues. Germline CDR1 reads MDHEN; CDR2 reads SYDVKM. Trimming stripped 2 bases from V and 7 bases from J, with 11 bases between. CDR3 amino acids: CASSLRRGGGYTF. The DNA for the CDR3 is TGTGCCAGCAGTTTACGGAGGGGGGGTGGCTACACCTTC.

The rearrangement links TRBV29-1 to TRBJ1-2; D uncertain. Trimming stripped 6 bases from V and 8 bases from J, with 28 bases between. Germline CDR1 and CDR2: SQVTM and ANQGSEA. The CDR3 runs 16 residues. The CDR3 sequence is CSVPVEGGRPNWGYTF. The CDR3 DNA reads TGCAGCGTCCCAGTGGAGGGAGGCCGCCCTAATTGGGGCTACACCTTC.

The CDR3 DNA sequence: TGTGCCAGCAGTTTAGGCTTCCCCAGGACAGGGGAAATGGGGCAGTACTTC. Its translation is CASSLGFPRTGEMGQYF. V gene TRBV28 combines with J gene TRBJ2-7, with TRBD1 identical over 9 bases. The CDR3 is 17 residues long. Germline CDR1 and CDR2: MDHEN and SYDVKM. Germline trimming cut 2 bases from V and 9 bases from J; bases unmatched to any gene: 17.